The clone carrying this TCR beta chain showed up just once. This sample is part of a study of cytomegalovirus exposure and HLA in healthy donors. Clones were read by immunoSEQ multiplex PCR, and TCRdb kept only the in-frame ones, dropping some. The profile shows about 200,000 clones, around nine tenths of them singletons. The sequenced sample consisted of PBMCs. This clonotype was obtained from a young woman in good health and CMV-seropositive.

The CDR3 loop reads CASNLLAGGYNEQFF. The CDR3 DNA follows: TGTGCCAGCAACCTCCTAGCGGGAGGTTACAATGAGCAGTTCTTC. This sequence joins TRBV7-2 and TRBJ2-1; 11 bases are shared with TRBD2. The V gene's germline CDR1 is SGHTA and CDR2 FQGNSA. After removal of 7 bases from V and 4 bases from J, the junction contained 6 bases not matched to a gene. The CDR3 runs 15 residues.